The rows below give T cell receptor beta chains drawn from one sample of a study of CD8+ T cells in alopecia areata. Data came from immunoSEQ multiplex PCR; TCRdb stores just in-frame clones and leaves some out. The data contain some 190,000 clones, roughly 60% of them singletons. The source material was CD4+ T cells sorted from blood, sampled at week 24, from a patient treated with tofacitinib. The receptors come from a human donor with alopecia areata. CDR3s include the opening cysteine and the closing phenylalanine or tryptophan. Each record gives: D gene, V gene, J gene, clone size, CDR3 protein, CDR3 DNA. D genes are given only for firm matches. Size tells how often a clone was seen (once, few, many) or the class of an expanded clone, and some rows leave it out.

D: NA; V: TRBV29-1; J: TRBJ1-1; size: NA; CDR3: CSVTVDHTEAFF; DNA: TGCAGCGTGACAGTGGACCACACTGAAGCTTTCTTT
D: TRBD1; V: TRBV25-1; J: TRBJ1-6; size: few; CDR3: CASSDLTGQGNSPLHF; DNA: TGTGCCAGCAGTGATCTCACAGGACAGGGTAACTCACCCCTCCACTTT
D: NA; V: TRBV29-1; J: TRBJ2-7; size: NA; CDR3: CSVVWVPGEQYF; DNA: TGCAGCGTTGTTTGGGTTCCGGGCGAGCAGTACTTC
D: NA; V: TRBV7-2; J: TRBJ1-5; size: few; CDR3: CASSLVGGQPQHF; DNA: TGTGCCAGCAGCTTAGTTGGGGGGCAGCCCCAGCATTTT
D: TRBD1; V: TRBV15; J: TRBJ1-2; size: NA; CDR3: CATSRRQGPANYGYTF; DNA: TGTGCCACCAGCAGGAGACAGGGGCCAGCTAACTATGGCTACACCTTC
D: NA; V: TRBV6-5; J: TRBJ1-6; size: NA; CDR3: CASRLYNSPLHF; DNA: TGTGCCAGCAGACTCTATAATTCACCCCTCCACTTT
D: NA; V: TRBV29-1; J: TRBJ1-1; size: few; CDR3: CSVAFRLAATEAFF; DNA: TGCAGCGTTGCATTCAGGCTGGCGGCAACTGAAGCTTTCTTT
D: TRBD2; V: TRBV10-3; J: TRBJ2-7; size: few; CDR3: CAISGGGLAREQYF; DNA: TGTGCCATCAGTGGAGGCGGACTAGCGCGCGAGCAGTACTTC
D: NA; V: TRBV4-3; J: TRBJ2-3; size: NA; CDR3: CASSQEEVSTDTQYF; DNA: TGCGCCAGCAGCCAAGAAGAGGTCAGCACAGATACGCAGTATTTT
D: TRBD1; V: TRBV7-2; J: TRBJ2-7; size: NA; CDR3: CASSLVVGQGAYEQYF; DNA: TGTGCCAGCAGCTTAGTTGTAGGTCAGGGGGCCTACGAGCAGTACTTC
D: NA; V: TRBV19; J: TRBJ1-5; size: NA; CDR3: CASSIVENQPQHF; DNA: TGTGCCAGTAGTATAGTCGAGAATCAGCCCCAGCATTTT
D: NA; V: TRBV30; J: TRBJ1-2; size: NA; CDR3: CAWSTRTANYGYTF; DNA: TGTGCCTGGAGTACGCGGACGGCTAACTATGGCTACACCTTC
D: TRBD1; V: TRBV7-2; J: TRBJ2-1; size: NA; CDR3: CASSLYWGQGNNEQFF; DNA: TGTGCCAGCAGCTTATATTGGGGACAGGGGAACAATGAGCAGTTCTTC
D: NA; V: TRBV9; J: TRBJ1-2; size: few; CDR3: CASSVENNYGYTF; DNA: TGTGCCAGCAGCGTAGAGAATAACTATGGCTACACCTTC
D: TRBD1; V: TRBV5-1; J: TRBJ1-6; size: NA; CDR3: CASSPEPGQNSPLHF; DNA: TGCGCCAGCAGCCCGGAACCGGGACAGAATTCACCCCTCCACTTT
D: NA; V: TRBV7-2; J: TRBJ2-2; size: NA; CDR3: CASSLSPPGELFF; DNA: TGTGCCAGCAGCCTTAGCCCGCCGGGGGAGCTGTTTTTT
D: TRBD1; V: TRBV5-6; J: TRBJ2-3; size: NA; CDR3: CASSLRQGASDTQYF; DNA: TGTGCCAGCAGCTTGAGGCAGGGGGCGTCGGATACGCAGTATTTT
D: NA; V: TRBV29-1; J: TRBJ2-1; size: NA; CDR3: CSVEAPGMVNEQFF; DNA: TGCAGCGTTGAAGCCCCGGGCATGGTCAATGAGCAGTTCTTC
D: NA; V: TRBV18; J: TRBJ1-4; size: many; CDR3: CASSPIGGEKLFF; DNA: TGTGCCAGCTCACCAATCGGGGGTGAAAAACTGTTTTTT
D: NA; V: TRBV29-1; J: TRBJ2-1; size: NA; CDR3: CSVVPRGWLYNEQFF; DNA: TGCAGCGTTGTTCCGAGGGGTTGGCTCTACAATGAGCAGTTCTTC
D: NA; V: TRBV10-3; J: TRBJ2-1; size: NA; CDR3: CAISEGRSDEQFF; DNA: TGTGCCATCAGTGAGGGTAGAAGCGATGAGCAGTTCTTC
D: TRBD1; V: TRBV7-3; J: TRBJ2-2; size: few; CDR3: CASSQGQGSRELFF; DNA: TGTGCCAGCAGCCAGGGACAGGGTTCCAGGGAGCTGTTTTTT
D: NA; V: TRBV2; J: TRBJ2-2; size: few; CDR3: CASSEGASVHTGELFF; DNA: TGTGCCAGCAGTGAAGGGGCTTCGGTTCACACCGGGGAGCTGTTTTTT
D: NA; V: TRBV25-1; J: TRBJ2-1; size: once; CDR3: CASSELGGDYNEQFF; DNA: TGTGCCAGCAGTGAATTAGGTGGTGACTACAATGAGCAGTTCTTC
D: TRBD1; V: TRBV19; J: TRBJ2-1; size: NA; CDR3: CASSLPGQRQFF; DNA: TGTGCCAGTAGTCTTCCGGGACAGCGGCAGTTCTTC
D: NA; V: TRBV15; J: TRBJ2-4; size: NA; CDR3: CATSRDDPIQYF; DNA: TGTGCCACCAGCAGAGATGACCCGATTCAGTACTTC
D: NA; V: TRBV7-2; J: TRBJ2-1; size: few; CDR3: CASSPGPSSYNEQFF; DNA: TGTGCCAGCAGCCCTGGACCCAGCTCCTACAATGAGCAGTTCTTC
D: NA; V: TRBV29-1; J: TRBJ1-2; size: NA; CDR3: CSVDPHANYGYTF; DNA: TGCAGCGTTGACCCACACGCTAACTATGGCTACACCTTC
D: NA; V: TRBV28; J: TRBJ2-2; size: NA; CDR3: CASSFETNTGELFF; DNA: TGTGCCAGCAGTTTTGAGACGAACACCGGGGAGCTGTTTTTT